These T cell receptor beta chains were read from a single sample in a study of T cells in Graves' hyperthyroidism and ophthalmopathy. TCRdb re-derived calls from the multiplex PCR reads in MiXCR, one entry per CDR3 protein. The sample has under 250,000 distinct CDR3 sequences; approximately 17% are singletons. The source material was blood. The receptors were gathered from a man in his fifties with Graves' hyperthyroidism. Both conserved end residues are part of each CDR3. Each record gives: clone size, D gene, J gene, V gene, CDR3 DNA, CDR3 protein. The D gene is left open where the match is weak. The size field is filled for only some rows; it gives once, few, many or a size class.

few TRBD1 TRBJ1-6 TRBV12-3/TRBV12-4 TGTGCCAGCAGGACCGGACAGGATAGAAGTTCACCCCTCCACTTT CASRTGQDRSSPLHF
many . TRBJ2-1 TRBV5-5 TGTGCCAGCAGCTTGTGGCTACACAATGAGCAGTTCTTC CASSLWLHNEQFF
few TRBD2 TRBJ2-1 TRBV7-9 TGTGCCAGCAGCTTTCGCCGACGGACTGGCGGGAGGAAAAGCAATGAGCAGTTCTTC CASSFRRRTGGRKSNEQFF
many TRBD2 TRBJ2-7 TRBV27 TGTGCCACCGCCAGGACTAGCGGAAACTCCTACGAGCAGTACTTC CATARTSGNSYEQYF
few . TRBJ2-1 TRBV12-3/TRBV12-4 TGTGCCAGCAGTTTGATTCGGACAGCCTCCTACAATGAGCAGTTCTTC CASSLIRTASYNEQFF
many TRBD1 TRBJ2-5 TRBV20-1 TGCAGTGCTAGACAGGGGGCGGGGGAGACCCAGTACTTC CSARQGAGETQYF
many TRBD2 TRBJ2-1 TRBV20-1 TGCAGTGCTTCCTCTAGCGGGTTCGGGGAGCAGTTCTTC CSASSSGFGEQFF
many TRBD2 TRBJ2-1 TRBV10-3 TGTGCCATCAGTGATTCCCCGACTAGCGGGAGGAACGAGCAGTTCTTC CAISDSPTSGRNEQFF
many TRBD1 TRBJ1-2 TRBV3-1 TGTGCCAGCAGCCTCAGGGGGGACTATGGCTACACCTTC CASSLRGDYGYTF
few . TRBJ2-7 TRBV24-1 TGTGCCACCAGTGATCCCCGGACTCTTAGCTACGAGCAGTACTTC CATSDPRTLSYEQYF
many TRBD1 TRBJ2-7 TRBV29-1 TGCAGCGCCCTGACAGGGGGCTCCTACGAGCAGTACTTC CSALTGGSYEQYF
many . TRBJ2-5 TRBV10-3 TGTGCCATCAGTGAGGGGCCAGGACAAGAGACCCAGTACTTC CAISEGPGQETQYF
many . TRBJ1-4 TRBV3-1 TGTGCCAGCAGCCAAGCTTCAGGGGATGAGGAACTGTTTTTT CASSQASGDEELFF
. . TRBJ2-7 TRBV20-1 TGCAGTGCCTCCCCAGCCGCTGGGGTTGTCGAGCAGTACTTC CSASPAAGVVEQYF
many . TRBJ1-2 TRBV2 TGTGCCAGCAGTGATGCGGCAGGCTATGGCTACACCTTC CASSDAAGYGYTF
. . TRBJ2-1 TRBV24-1 TGTGCCACCAGTGACGGTGGGAGGTTGAATGAGCAGTTCTTC CATSDGGRLNEQFF
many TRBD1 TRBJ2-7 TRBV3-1 TGTGCCAGCAGCCAAGTCCGCAGGGGGCAGTACGAGCAGTACTTC CASSQVRRGQYEQYF